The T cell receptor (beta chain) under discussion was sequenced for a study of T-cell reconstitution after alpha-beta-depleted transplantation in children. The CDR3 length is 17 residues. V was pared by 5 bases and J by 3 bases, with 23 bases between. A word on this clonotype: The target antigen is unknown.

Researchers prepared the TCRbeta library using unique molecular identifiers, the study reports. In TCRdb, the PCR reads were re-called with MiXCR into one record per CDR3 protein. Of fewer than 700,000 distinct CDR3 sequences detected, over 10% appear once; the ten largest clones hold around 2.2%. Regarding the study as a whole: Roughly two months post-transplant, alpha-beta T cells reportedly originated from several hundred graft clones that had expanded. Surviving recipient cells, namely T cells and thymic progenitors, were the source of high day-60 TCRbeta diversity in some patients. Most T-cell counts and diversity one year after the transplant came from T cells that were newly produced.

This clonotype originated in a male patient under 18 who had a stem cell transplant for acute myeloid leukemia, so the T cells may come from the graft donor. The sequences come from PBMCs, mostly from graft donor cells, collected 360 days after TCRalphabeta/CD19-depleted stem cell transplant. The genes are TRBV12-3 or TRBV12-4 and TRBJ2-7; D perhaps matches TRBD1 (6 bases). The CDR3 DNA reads TGTGCCAGCAGTCTGTCAACAGGGAACCATGACCGCTACGAGCAGTACTTC. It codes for CASSLSTGNHDRYEQYF.